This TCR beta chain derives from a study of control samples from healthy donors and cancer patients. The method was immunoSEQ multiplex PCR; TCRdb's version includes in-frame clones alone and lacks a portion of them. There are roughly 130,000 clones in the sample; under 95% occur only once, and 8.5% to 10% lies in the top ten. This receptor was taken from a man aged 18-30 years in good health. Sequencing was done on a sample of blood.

CDR3 sequence (DNA): TGTGCCAGCAGTGAATACAGTAGGAGGAATCAGCCCCAGCATTTT. Its translation: CASSEYSRRNQPQHF. The chain has TRBV6-1 and TRBJ1-5; unclear D gene. The length of the CDR3 is 15 residues. The germline V and J ends were trimmed by 2 bases and 4 bases, with 12 bases remaining between them. The germline V gene has CDR1 MNHNS and CDR2 SASEGT.